Given below is one T cell receptor (beta chain) in context. Its antigen is as yet unknown. This entry belongs to a study of Graves' ophthalmopathy and Graves' hyperthyroidism. Notes on the study in general: Its predictions of ophthalmopathy progression gave the model 70.59% sensitivity and roughly 72% specificity.

Trimming stripped 5 bases from V and 1 base from J, with 14 bases between. This CDR3 region has 15 residues. From RNA, the CDR3 regions of TCR beta chains were amplified and sequenced. Second-round multiplex PCR followed a first-round RT-PCR using HTBI primers. TCRdb fed the multiplex PCR reads into MiXCR, producing one record per CDR3 protein. Of a few hundred thousand distinct CDR3 sequences listed, 17% are singletons. Sequenced: peripheral blood. The chain links TRBV12-3 or TRBV12-4 to TRBJ1-2; D possibly corresponds to TRBD1 (6 bases). The receptor was isolated from an adult woman with stable Graves' hyperthyroidism. CDR3 residues: CASSETPDSNYGYTF. The CDR3 DNA is TGTGCCAGCAGTGAAACCCCGGACAGTAACTATGGCTACACCTTC.